The clone carrying this T cell receptor beta chain has more than one count but fewer than ten. Antigen specificity is unknown. This sample is part of a study of T-cell reconstitution after alpha-beta-depleted transplantation in children. Unique molecular identifiers tagged the TCRbeta library. TCRdb passed the PCR reads through MiXCR, listing each CDR3 protein once. In the table there are some 600,000 distinct CDR3 sequences, roughly 13% of which are singletons. Study-wide points: Recipient T cells and thymic progenitors that survived were the source of the high TCRbeta diversity seen at day 60 in some patients. In patients about two months after transplant, alpha-beta T cells reportedly arose from several hundred expanded graft clones.

The sequence was collected from a male patient between 10 and 17 years old who had a stem cell transplant for acute myeloid leukemia, so the T cells may come from the graft donor. This specimen consisted of PBMCs, mostly from graft donor cells, obtained 360 days after TCRalphabeta/CD19-depleted stem cell transplant.

The CDR3 DNA follows: TGCGCCAGCAGTCCAGACAGGGTGCGGTACAATGAGCAGTTCTTC. Translated, it gives CASSPDRVRYNEQFF. This chain connects TRBV5-1 to TRBJ2-1; 7 bases map to TRBD1. Germline lookup yields CDR1 SGHRS and CDR2 YFSETQ. The CDR3 spans 15 residues. Losses at the gene ends were 5 bases for V and 4 bases for J; bases not matched to a gene: 9.